Presented here are 13 T cell receptor beta chains from one specimen sequenced in a study of T-cell reconstitution after alpha-beta-depleted transplantation in children. The library targeted TCRbeta and was prepared with unique molecular identifiers. Via MiXCR, TCRdb re-called the PCR reads, giving one row per CDR3 protein. This sample has a few hundred thousand distinct CDR3 sequences, with about a tenth found just once. The material sequenced was PBMCs from the stem cell graft donor, taken from the stem cell graft. These receptors were collected from a human donor who donated a stem cell graft to a child with acute myeloid leukemia.

The table lists this clonotype with many counts. The chain couples TRBV20-1 to TRBJ2-5; 7 bases map to TRBD2. CDR1 DFQATT and CDR2 SNEGSKA come from the germline V gene (reference sequence). There are 13 residues in the CDR3. The junction had 6 bases not matched to a gene; V was cut back by 4 bases and J by 4 bases. CDR3 nucleotides: TGCAGTGCTAAGTGGGGGGGAGGAGAGACCCAGTACTTC. As protein: CSAKWGGGETQYF.

The table lists this clonotype with many counts. This chain links TRBV4-1 with TRBJ1-6; 7 bases agree with TRBD1. CDR1 MGHRA and CDR2 YSYEKL come from the germline V gene. The CDR3 is made up of 19 amino acids. J gave up 0 bases and V 1 base, and 9 bases lay outside the gene matches. The CDR3 coding sequence is TGCGCCAGCAGCCAAGGACAGGGAAGGCTAAGCTCCTATAATTCACCCCTCCACTTT. This gives the protein CASSQGQGRLSSYNSPLHF.

This clonotype has ten or more counts. The rearrangement joins TRBV5-1 to TRBJ2-5, with D unclear. This CDR3 comprises 13 residues. V shed 1 base and J shed 1 base, with 5 bases lying between them. The V gene's germline CDR1 is SGHRS and CDR2 YFSETQ. The CDR3 is CASSLFGQETQYF. DNA for the CDR3: TGCGCCAGCAGCTTGTTCGGCCAAGAGACCCAGTACTTC.

This chain joins TRBV19 and TRBJ2-7, with D possibly being TRBD1 (5 bases). V was shortened by 1 base and J by 2 bases, with 6 bases between the two germline ends. This CDR3 is 13 amino acids long. CDR1 LNHDA and CDR2 SQIVND come from the germline V gene (reference sequence). CDR3 sequence (DNA): TGTGCCAGTAGTATAGCAGGGCCCTACGAGCAGTACTTC. Protein product: CASSIAGPYEQYF. Full variable domain (remainder filled in from reference TRBV19 and TRBJ2-7): DGGITQSPKYLFRKEGQNVTLSCEQNLNHDAMYWYRQDPGQGLRLIYYSQIVNDFQKGDIAEGYSVSREKKESFPLTVTSAQKNPTAFYLCASSIAGPYEQYFGPGTRLTVT.

The chain joins TRBV3-1 to TRBJ1-4; TRBD1 is a possible D gene (5 bases). Trimming cost V 3 bases and J 3 bases, with 11 bases left between them. Germline loops: CDR1 LGHDT, CDR2 YNNKEL (reference sequence). This CDR3 contains 15 residues. CDR3 in amino acids: CASSQSTGPNEKLFF. The CDR3 nucleotides read TGTGCCAGCAGCCAGAGCACAGGACCTAATGAAAAACTGTTTTTT.

This sequence joins TRBV20-1 and TRBJ2-7, with TRBD2 matching over 7 bases. This CDR3 is 17 amino acids long. V shed 0 bases, J shed 2 bases, and the junction held 13 bases outside the gene matches. Germline assignment: CDR1 DFQATT and CDR2 SNEGSKA (reference sequence). The CDR3 reads CSARDGSRSGTPYEQYF. The CDR3 nucleotides read TGCAGTGCTAGAGATGGGTCTAGGAGCGGGACCCCCTACGAGCAGTACTTC.

This clonotype turned up a few times. The chain is built from TRBV9 and TRBJ2-2; 10 bases map to TRBD2. The germline gives CDR1 SGDLS, CDR2 YYNGEE. This CDR3 region has 16 residues. The V and J ends lost 2 bases and 5 bases, in that order; junction bases with no gene match: 6. The CDR3 sequence is CASSVTSGGATGELFF. The CDR3 coding sequence is TGTGCCAGCAGCGTGACCAGCGGGGGGGCTACCGGGGAGCTGTTTTTT.

This clonotype was found a few times. The chain carries TRBV20-1 and TRBJ2-1; 9 bases are shared with TRBD2. The ends lost 5 bases at V and 6 bases at J; junction bases unmatched: 8. Germline V gives CDR1 DFQATT, CDR2 SNEGSKA (reference sequence). The CDR3 length is 14 residues. CDR3: CSAQGGGGRNEQFF. The CDR3 coding sequence is TGCAGTGCTCAAGGCGGGGGGGGCCGCAATGAGCAGTTCTTC.

About this clonotype itself: A clone one base away is much larger, so this may be a read error. The rearrangement joins TRBV7-2 to TRBJ2-7; TRBD2 agrees at 10 bases. Germline CDR1 reads SGHTA; CDR2 reads FQGNSA. CDR3 size: 17 residues. DNA of the CDR3: TGTGCCAGCAGCTTAGCGGCGATAGCGGGAGGTGGGTACGGGCAGTACTTC. Its translation is CASSLAAIAGGGYGQYF.

In its sample, this clonotype was seen once. This may be a read error, as it is one base from a much larger clone. Because it lacks the conserved phenylalanine or tryptophan at the end, this CDR3 is likely a read error. This chain uses TRBV6-1 with TRBJ2-3; no firm D call. Germline CDR1 MNHNS, CDR2 SASEGT. V was cut by 8 bases and J by 8 bases, with 17 bases left in between. The CDR3 is 13 residues long. The CDR3 loop reads CASHQLNPPTQYY. CDR3 bases: TGTGCCAGCCATCAGCTCAACCCCCCTACGCAGTATTAT.

The J gene is TRBJ2-1, the V gene TRBV7-3; D is possibly TRBD1 (6 bases). Trimming removed 5 bases from V and 4 bases from J, with 18 bases in between. This CDR3 has 16 residues. The V gene's germline CDR1 is SGHTA and CDR2 FQGTGA. The CDR3 sequence: CASSRYPGTLYNEQFF. DNA for the CDR3: TGTGCCAGCAGCCGATATCCGGGGACACTATACAATGAGCAGTTCTTC.

This clonotype was seen only a few times. In DNA, the CDR3 is TGTGCCAGCAGTAGGACCTCCCGGCAGTACTTC. Encoded protein: CASSRTSRQYF. V and J are TRBV28 and TRBJ2-7; D remains ambiguous. CDR1 is MDHEN, CDR2 SYDVKM, per germline. There are 11 residues in the CDR3. V gave up 5 bases and J gave up 9 bases, with 11 bases separating them.

In this sample, this clonotype turned up a few times. DNA for the CDR3: TGTGCCAGCAGTTACCGGGGTGTATCTAGCACAGATACGCAGTATTTT. This sequence encodes CASSYRGVSSTDTQYF. The chain links TRBV6-5 to TRBJ2-3, with a tentative D call TRBD2 (5 bases). The CDR3 covers 16 residues. The germline V and J ends were trimmed by 2 bases and 0 bases, with 12 bases remaining between them. CDR1 and CDR2 from the germline V gene are MNHEY and SVGAGI.